This is a list of T cell receptor beta chains from one sample in a study of T cell responses to AZD1222 COVID-19 vaccine. The data were produced by immunoSEQ multiplex PCR, yet TCRdb's version contains in-frame clones alone and is incomplete. The sample comprises about 37,000 clones, 86% of which are singletons, and approximately 11% rests with the top ten. The sample was peripheral blood, taken 28 days after the second AZD1222 dose. These receptors came from an adult who received the AZD1222 COVID-19 vaccine. CDR3s include the opening cysteine and the closing phenylalanine or tryptophan. The D gene is left open where the match is weak. Rows may omit the clone size; those that give it use once, few, many or a size class.

D gene	V gene	J gene	clone size	CDR3 protein	CDR3 DNA
NA	TRBV13	TRBJ2-1	NA	CASSSRDVSYNEQFF	TGTGCCAGCAGCTCCCGGGACGTTTCGTACAATGAGCAGTTCTTC
TRBD2	TRBV7-3	TRBJ2-2	NA	CASSPLAGGPTGELFF	TGTGCCAGCAGCCCGTTAGCGGGAGGGCCCACCGGGGAGCTGTTTTTT
TRBD2	TRBV30	TRBJ2-1	NA	CAWSDPWARRASGRYEQFF	TGTGCCTGGAGTGACCCCTGGGCGAGAAGGGCTAGCGGGAGGTATGAGCAGTTCTTC
NA	TRBV6-5	TRBJ1-3	NA	CASRPGAGNTIYF	TGTGCCAGCAGACCGGGGGCTGGAAACACCATATATTTT
TRBD2	TRBV5-1	TRBJ2-3	NA	CASSLVAGGSTDTQYF	TGCGCCAGCAGCTTGGTAGCGGGAGGTAGCACAGATACGCAGTATTTT
TRBD1	TRBV5-1	TRBJ1-4	NA	CASSLSGTAYEKLFF	TGCGCCAGCAGCTTGAGCGGGACAGCATATGAAAAACTGTTTTTT
NA	TRBV28	TRBJ1-2	NA	CASSIQGRYGYTF	TGTGCCAGCAGCATCCAGGGCCGCTATGGCTACACCTTC
TRBD1	TRBV3-1/TRBV3-2	TRBJ1-2	NA	CASSRGQGPNYGYTF	TGTGCCAGCAGCCGAGGACAGGGACCTAACTATGGCTACACCTTC
NA	TRBV5-8	TRBJ2-5	once	CASSLTRGSLPQETQYF	TGTGCCAGCAGCCTCACGCGAGGATCTCTCCCTCAAGAGACCCAGTACTTC
NA	TRBV28	TRBJ1-5	NA	CASNSGGVFNQPQHF	TGTGCCAGTAACTCCGGGGGGGTCTTCAATCAGCCCCAGCATTTT
NA	TRBV6-5	TRBJ1-1	NA	CASSTPGVGNTEAFF	TGTGCCAGCAGTACCCCAGGGGTGGGGAACACTGAAGCTTTCTTT
NA	TRBV20-1	TRBJ1-5	once	CSASAGDQPQHF	TGCAGTGCTAGTGCGGGGGATCAGCCCCAGCATTTT
NA	TRBV24-1	TRBJ1-2	NA	CATSDLRSNYGYTF	TGTGCCACCAGTGATTTGCGCAGCAACTATGGCTACACCTTC
TRBD1	TRBV5-1	TRBJ1-2	NA	CASSLGDRGRDGYTF	TGCGCCAGCAGCTTGGGTGACAGGGGGCGAGATGGCTACACCTTC
TRBD1	TRBV3-1/TRBV3-2	TRBJ2-7	NA	CASSFGQGYEQYF	TGTGCCAGCAGTTTCGGACAGGGCTACGAGCAGTACTTC
NA	TRBV7-9	TRBJ1-1	few	CASSPVDVTANTEAFF	TGTGCCAGCAGCCCGGTCGATGTGACGGCGAACACTGAAGCTTTCTTT
NA	TRBV30	TRBJ2-7	NA	CAWRIGNYEQYF	TGTGCCTGGAGAATTGGGAACTACGAGCAGTACTTC
TRBD2	TRBV11-2	TRBJ2-1	NA	CASSLDPGTSGGNEQFF	TGTGCCAGCAGCTTAGACCCCGGGACTAGCGGGGGTAATGAGCAGTTCTTC
NA	TRBV10-1	TRBJ2-7	NA	CASSDHTTGRGTIEQYF	TGCGCCAGCAGTGACCACACGACTGGACGTGGTACGATCGAGCAGTACTTC
NA	TRBV3-1/TRBV3-2	TRBJ2-2	NA	CASSQESGANTGELFF	TGTGCCAGCAGCCAAGAGTCAGGGGCGAACACCGGGGAGCTGTTTTTT
TRBD2	TRBV6-6	TRBJ2-2	NA	CASSGSLAGGPGELFF	TGTGCCAGCAGCGGATCGCTAGCGGGGGGGCCCGGGGAGCTGTTTTTT
NA	TRBV4-1	TRBJ2-2	NA	CASSQVPGPGELFF	TGCGCCAGCAGCCAAGTCCCCGGGCCCGGGGAGCTGTTTTTT
NA	TRBV25-1	TRBJ2-3	NA	CAAGGGKVTDTQYF	TGTGCCGCAGGTGGGGGCAAGGTCACAGATACGCAGTATTTT
NA	TRBV6-1	TRBJ1-3	NA	CASSEDGNSGNTIYF	TGTGCCAGCAGTGAAGACGGCAACTCTGGAAACACCATATATTTT
NA	TRBV7-2	TRBJ1-1	once	CASSLVVGENTEAFF	TGTGCCAGCAGCTTAGTTGTGGGGGAGAACACTGAAGCTTTCTTT
TRBD1	TRBV7-3	TRBJ2-1	NA	CASSLIGQGGNEQFF	TGTGCCAGCAGCTTAATCGGACAGGGAGGAAATGAGCAGTTCTTC